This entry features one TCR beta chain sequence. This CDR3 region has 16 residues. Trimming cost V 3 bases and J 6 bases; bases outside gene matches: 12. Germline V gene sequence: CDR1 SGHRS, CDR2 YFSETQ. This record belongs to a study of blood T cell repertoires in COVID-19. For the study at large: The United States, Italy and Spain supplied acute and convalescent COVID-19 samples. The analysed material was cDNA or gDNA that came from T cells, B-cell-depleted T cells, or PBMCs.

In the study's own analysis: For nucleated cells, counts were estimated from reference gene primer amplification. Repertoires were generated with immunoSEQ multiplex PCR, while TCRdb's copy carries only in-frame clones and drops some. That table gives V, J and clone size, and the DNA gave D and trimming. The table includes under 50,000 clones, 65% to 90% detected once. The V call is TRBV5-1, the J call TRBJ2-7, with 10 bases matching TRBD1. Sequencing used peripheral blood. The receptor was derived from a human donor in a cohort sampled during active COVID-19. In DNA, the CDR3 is TGCGCCAGCAGCTGGGACCAACCGGGACAGGGGAGCGAGCAGTACTTC. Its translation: CASSWDQPGQGSEQYF.